This T cell receptor (beta chain) was profiled in a study of T-cell memory formation after mild COVID-19. This clonotype came up a few times. Its antigen remains unidentified. Employing constant-segment primers, 5'RACE generated TCR alpha and TCR beta cDNA libraries bearing sample barcodes and UMIs. TCRdb used MiXCR to reprocess the 5' RACE reads, holding one entry per CDR3 protein. The sample shows roughly 150,000 distinct CDR3 sequences, about an eighth of them seen only once. Study conclusions and caveats: Contracting clones from day 15 to 85 showed balanced CD4/CD8; later expanders favored CD4+. Pre-infection memory carried some responding clones, suggesting that cross-reactive memory joined. Of the contracting clones, CD4+ ones lay mainly in CM and EM, and CD8+ ones in EMRA.

With V trimmed by 5 bases and J by 8 bases, 6 bases remained unmatched. This CDR3 has 14 amino acids. Germline loops: CDR1 KGHSH, CDR2 LQKENI. The chain couples TRBV18 to TRBJ2-3; 11 bases match TRBD2. The sequence derives from a man younger than 35 who had mild COVID-19 (a few samples of this study predate the infection). Cell type and time point are not known. Sequences were obtained from PBMCs or a T cell subset sorted from them (not recorded which). The CDR3 loop is CASSASGGPSTQYF. The CDR3 DNA is TGTGCCAGCTCAGCTAGCGGGGGGCCGAGTACGCAGTATTTT.